Presented here are 4 T cell receptor beta chains from one specimen sequenced in a study of CXCR3-negative and CXCR3-positive naive CD8 T cells. Carrying UMI labels, the TRB cDNA libraries were prepared through 5' RACE. TCRdb re-called the 5' RACE reads; one entry per CDR3 protein, DNA not given. The listing contains 30,000 to 40,000 distinct CDR3 sequences. Source material: memory CD8+ T cells from blood. Every receptor here comes from a human donor in good health. Some clones in this sample may be carry-over from other donors' samples.

V gene TRBV27 combines with J gene TRBJ1-1. The CDR3 spans 13 residues. Germline-derived CDR1 and CDR2 are MNHEY and SMNVEV (reference sequence). CDR3 amino acids: CASQRTENTEAFF.

The rearrangement joins TRBV20-1 to TRBJ2-7. CDR1 and CDR2 from the germline V gene are DFQATT and SNEGSKA (reference sequence). The CDR3 contains 13 residues. The CDR3 region is CSARGQRDYEQYF.

J is TRBJ2-1 and V is TRBV28; checking the TCRdb D call of TRBD1 is not possible without DNA. The CDR3 extends over 14 amino acids. CDR1 and CDR2 from the germline V gene are MDHEN and SYDVKM. CDR3 protein: CASSLIGTLNEQFF.

The chain combines TRBV27 with TRBJ2-3. CDR1 is MNHEY and CDR2 is SMNVEV in the germline V gene (reference sequence). The CDR3 spans 11 residues. CDR3: CASSLGDTQYF.